This T cell receptor (beta chain) was captured by sequencing in a study of shared clonotypes between healthy human individuals. Germline V gives CDR1 SGDLS, CDR2 YYNGEE. This CDR3 region has 14 residues. Produced via immunoSEQ multiplex PCR; TCRdb's table is partial and in-frame only. This sample carries about 2.4 million clones, roughly 93% of them seen once, and the ten largest clones take 0.36%. Sequencing was done on a sample of naive CD4+ T cells from PBMCs. The subset is: CD45RA+ positively selected. This clonotype was sampled from a man between 18 and 35 years old in good health. Some clones in this sample may be carry-over from other donors' samples. The rearrangement links TRBV9 to TRBJ2-5; the match to TRBD2 covers 8 bases. TRBJ2-7 explains the end of the DNA better; the J call may be wrong. As DNA, the CDR3 is TGTGCCAGCATTCGCGGGAGGATTTCCTACGAGCAGTACTTC. It encodes CASIRGRISYEQYF.